Below are 13 T cell receptor beta chains sequenced from a single sample in a study of shared clonotypes between healthy human individuals. CD45RO-negative cells were positively selected for CCR7, leaving out terminally differentiated effector memory CD45RA+ cells. This table comes from immunoSEQ multiplex PCR, and its TCRdb copy is limited to in-frame clones, with some not included. The profile shows about 2.1 million clones, 85% to 95% of them singletons. Sequencing input: naive CD8+ T cells from PBMCs. These receptors came from a man between 18 and 35 years old in good health. Some clones in this sample may be carry-over from other donors' samples.

The V gene is TRBV29-1, the J gene TRBJ2-7; TRBD2 matches at 7 bases. The CDR3 loop spans 14 amino acids. The junction had 11 bases not matched to a gene; V was cut back by 7 bases and J by 2 bases. Looked up from germline, CDR1 is SQVTM and CDR2 is ANQGSEA. The CDR3 coding sequence is TGCAGCGCATCATACGGGGGGAAAACCTACGAGCAGTACTTC. This translates into CSASYGGKTYEQYF.

Concerning this clone: This CDR3 is also generated by other DNA sequences in the sample. V is TRBV27 and J is TRBJ2-7; D may correspond to TRBD1 or TRBD2 (5 bases each). The CDR3 sequence is 13 residues long. Per the germline V gene, CDR1 is MNHEY and CDR2 is SMNVEV (reference sequence). V lost 3 bases to trimming and J lost 4 bases, with 10 bases between them. Here the CDR3 reads CASSFGARYEQYF. The CDR3 DNA reads as TGTGCCAGCAGTTTCGGGGCGAGGTACGAGCAGTACTTC.

The chain is built from TRBV6-1 and TRBJ2-1; 10 bases agree with TRBD1. The germline gives CDR1 MNHNS, CDR2 SASEGT. J lost 8 bases, V lost 6 bases, and 10 bases had no gene match. This CDR3 has 15 residues. The CDR3 spells CASRDEDRGLDEQFF. CDR3 nucleotide sequence: TGTGCCAGCAGGGACGAAGACAGGGGGCTAGATGAGCAGTTCTTC.

The chain has TRBV19 and TRBJ2-6; no reliable D call. This CDR3 spans 12 amino acids. From germline, CDR1 is LNHDA and CDR2 SQIVND (reference sequence). V was shortened by 11 bases and J by 2 bases, with 7 bases between the two germline ends. The CDR3 reads CACRTGANVLTF. For the CDR3, the DNA is TGTGCCTGCCGGACTGGGGCCAACGTCCTGACTTTC.

The chain has TRBV2 and TRBJ1-4; TRBD1 agrees at 9 bases. The germline gives CDR1 SNHLY, CDR2 FYNNEI. The CDR3 runs to 14 residues. The CDR3 sequence: CDTYPGQGGEKLFF. The CDR3 DNA follows: TGTGACACGTATCCGGGACAGGGCGGTGAAAAACTGTTTTTT.

This chain joins TRBV28 and TRBJ2-5; 7 positions match TRBD1. Losses at the gene ends were 6 bases for V and 2 bases for J; bases not matched to a gene: 9. From germline, CDR1 is MDHEN and CDR2 SYDVKM. This CDR3 contains 15 residues. CDR3 DNA: TGTGCCAGCAGACTCCGGGACAGAGAACAAGAGACCCAGTACTTC. It is translated as CASRLRDREQETQYF.

The chain joins TRBV7-8 to TRBJ2-1; D perhaps matches TRBD2 (5 bases). Germline V gene lookup returns CDR1 SGHVS and CDR2 FQNEAQ. Trimming shortened V by 5 bases and J by 5 bases, and 19 bases separated the two germline ends. The CDR3 contains 16 residues. The CDR3 sequence is CASSAPLLAGDNEQFF. For the CDR3, the DNA is TGTGCCAGCAGCGCACCGTTGCTCGCGGGTGACAATGAGCAGTTCTTC. Based on the CDR3 plus reference TRBV7-8 and TRBJ2-1, the full variable domain is GAGVSQSPRYKVAKRGQDVALRCDPISGHVSLFWYQQALGQGPEFLTYFQNEAQLDKSGLPSDRFFAERPEGSVSTLKIQRTQQEDSAVYLCASSAPLLAGDNEQFFGPGTRLTVL.

The V and J genes are TRBV27 and TRBJ2-3; TRBD2 agrees at 10 bases. This CDR3 is 15 amino acids long. The V gene end was trimmed by 2 bases and the J gene end by 2 bases; junction bases not matched to a gene: 1. Germline CDR1 is MNHEY and CDR2 is SMNVEV (reference sequence). The CDR3 spells CASSLSGRATDTQYF. In nucleotides, the CDR3 is TGTGCCAGCAGTTTAAGCGGGAGGGCCACAGATACGCAGTATTTT.

The chain is built from TRBV7-2 and TRBJ1-1; D ambiguous. The germline V and J ends were trimmed by 5 bases and 0 bases, with 16 bases remaining between them. From germline, CDR1 is SGHTA and CDR2 FQGNSA. The CDR3 has 16 residues. In nucleotides, the CDR3 is TGTGCCAGCAGCCCTAACCCGAGGAACGTGAACACTGAAGCTTTCTTT. Residues: CASSPNPRNVNTEAFF.

The chain couples TRBV6-1 to TRBJ2-3; D is unclear. The CDR3 is 14 residues long. Per germline, CDR1 MNHNS and CDR2 SASEGT. Trimming removed 3 bases at V and 5 bases at J, with 12 bases between. CDR3 nucleotides: TGTGCCAGCAGTGATTTCCGCCCGCTAGATACGCAGTATTTT. Its translation is CASSDFRPLDTQYF.

V and J are TRBV7-7 and TRBJ2-5; TRBD2 matches 11 bases. V shed 4 bases and J 3 bases; nucleotides not matched to a gene: 7. Germline-derived CDR1 and CDR2 are SSHAT and FNYEAQ (reference sequence). The CDR3 runs to 16 residues. The CDR3, as DNA: TGTGCCAGCAGCTCAACCGGGACTAGCGGCGAAGAGACCCAGTACTTC. Protein: CASSSTGTSGEETQYF.

This chain links TRBV27 with TRBJ2-5; D is uncertain. There are 14 residues in the CDR3. V lost 6 bases to trimming and J lost 0 bases, with 11 bases between them. Germline CDR1 reads MNHEY; CDR2 reads SMNVEV (reference sequence). CDR3 protein: CASRFLDNQETQYF. CDR3 sequence (DNA): TGTGCCAGCAGGTTTTTGGATAACCAAGAGACCCAGTACTTC.

CDR3 sequence reads: CASSLWLAGKDEQFF. The CDR3 DNA reads TGCGCCAGCAGCTTGTGGCTAGCGGGAAAGGATGAGCAGTTCTTC. The chain is built from TRBV5-1 and TRBJ2-1, with 9 nucleotides matching TRBD2. With V trimmed by 1 base and J by 8 bases, 7 bases remained unmatched. The CDR3 contains 15 residues. Germline V gives CDR1 SGHRS, CDR2 YFSETQ.